Here is one T cell receptor (beta chain) with its context. This sample was taken from a study of blood T cell repertoires in COVID-19. Source study methods: Amplification of reference gene primers was used by the study to estimate nucleated cell counts. Clones were read by immunoSEQ multiplex PCR, and TCRdb kept only the in-frame ones, dropping some. That table furnishes V, J and clone size, whereas the DNA furnished D and trimming. Here the sample spans roughly 230,000 clones, around 82% being singletons. Two negative PCRs, clearance, or symptom resolution characterized the recovered Cohort 3 donors. The CDR3 length is 17 residues. The ends lost 1 base at V and 3 bases at J; junction bases unmatched: 11. CDR1 and CDR2 (germline): LNHNV, YYDKDF (reference sequence).

The sample taken for sequencing was PBMCs or T cells enriched from blood (not recorded which). The receptor was isolated from a man aged 45 to 65 who had recovered from COVID-19. The chain carries TRBV15 and TRBJ1-2; 7 bases map to TRBD1. The CDR3 coding sequence is TGTGCCACCAGCAGAGGAGGGGGCCGGACAGGAGACTATGGCTACACCTTC. It yields the protein CATSRGGGRTGDYGYTF.